The 31 T cell receptor beta chains below were found in one sample sequenced in a study of T cell responses to AZD1222 COVID-19 vaccine (dated by TCRdb to the early 2020s). Receptor amplification or capture employed the immunoSEQ multiplex PCR assay. TCRdb took this table from immuneACCESS and kept in-frame rearrangements with V and J called. Such tables lack part of the clones; where checked against another copy, unresolved V genes explain under half of the gap, and the rest is unexplained. In this sample the table shows about 95,000 clones, about 89% of which occur a single time. Together, the top ten hold around 3.5% of the sample. Taken with the paper, the label for time point translates to: baseline before first vaccination. Sequenced here: peripheral blood, sampled on day 0 of AZD1222 vaccination. The receptors were sampled from an adult in good health.

V and J are TRBV28 and TRBJ1-5, with TRBD1 matching 8 bases. The germline V gene has CDR1 MDHEN and CDR2 SYDVKM. The CDR3 is 16 amino acids. The J segment lost 3 bases and the V segment lost 5 bases, leaving 9 bases of the junction unmatched. The CDR3, as DNA: TGTGCCAGCAGTCCCCTCGGACAGGGCGACAATCAGCCCCAGCATTTT. It is translated as CASSPLGQGDNQPQHF.

The V gene is TRBV2, the J gene TRBJ1-5; D call uncertain. From germline, CDR1 is SNHLY and CDR2 FYNNEI. This CDR3 comprises 12 residues. Trimming removed 8 bases at V and 4 bases at J, with 9 bases between. CDR3 loop: CASCGGNQPQHF. The DNA for the CDR3 is TGTGCCAGCTGCGGAGGAAATCAGCCCCAGCATTTT.

The chain joins TRBV21-1 to TRBJ2-3; the table names TRBD2, a call not compared with the DNA. TRBV21-1 represents a pseudogene. CDR3 length equals 17 residues. As DNA, the CDR3 is TGTGCCAGCAGCAAATTCGGTGGCGGGGGGAGCACAGATACGCAGTATTTT. Its translation: CASSKFGGGGSTDTQYF.

The CDR3 sequence: CASRWGEGSTEAFF. The CDR3 DNA is TGTGCCAGTCGGTGGGGGGAGGGGTCGACTGAAGCTTTCTTT. V is TRBV19 and J is TRBJ1-1; tentative D call: TRBD1 (5 bases). The V gene lost 8 bases and the J gene lost 5 bases, with 18 bases spanning the gap. The CDR3 totals 14 residues. The germline V gene encodes CDR1 LNHDA and CDR2 SQIVND (reference sequence).

This chain links TRBV7-2 with TRBJ2-7, with D tentatively TRBD2 (5 bases). The V end was cut by 1 base, the J end by 6 bases, with 19 bases between. Germline lookup yields CDR1 SGHTA and CDR2 FQGNSA. This CDR3 has 16 residues. CDR3 protein: CASSLDDRGLVGEQYF. CDR3 sequence (DNA): TGTGCCAGCAGCTTAGATGATCGGGGATTGGTTGGCGAGCAGTACTTC.

This clone was detected a few times. V and J are TRBV2 and TRBJ1-1; D not certain. V was clipped by 3 bases and J by 2 bases, with 16 bases between them. This CDR3 region has 16 residues. CDR1 and CDR2 (germline): SNHLY, FYNNEI. Here the CDR3 reads CASSDSQRRLNTEAFF. CDR3 bases: TGTGCCAGCAGTGACTCGCAGAGGCGACTTAACACTGAAGCTTTCTTT.

This chain joins TRBV7-6 and TRBJ2-7; D may be TRBD1 (6 bases). Germline V gene sequence: CDR1 SGHVS, CDR2 FNYEAQ. The CDR3 runs 15 residues. Trimming left V 2 bases short and J 3 bases short, with 14 bases between. The CDR3 here is CASSLYPQGVYEQYF. DNA of the CDR3: TGTGCCAGCAGCTTATATCCACAGGGTGTCTACGAGCAGTACTTC.

The J gene is TRBJ1-1, the V gene TRBV5-6; TRBD1 agrees at 10 bases. The CDR3 extends over 16 amino acids. J gave up 0 bases and V 3 bases, and 5 bases lay outside the gene matches. Germline CDR1 is SGHDT and CDR2 is YYEEEE. CDR3 in DNA: TGTGCCAGCAGCTCCGGACAGGGGGTCATGAACACTGAAGCTTTCTTT. It specifies CASSSGQGVMNTEAFF.

V gene TRBV27 combines with J gene TRBJ2-6; TRBD1 is a possible D gene (6 bases). V lost 9 bases, J lost 3 bases, and 24 bases lay in between. The CDR3 sequence is 18 residues long. CDR1 and CDR2 (germline): MNHEY, SMNVEV (reference sequence). This CDR3 is CASLARGRGFRGANVLTF. For the CDR3, the DNA is TGTGCCAGTCTGGCTCGAGGCAGGGGATTCCGTGGGGCCAACGTCCTGACTTTC.

The gene calls are TRBV7-6 and TRBJ1-4; weak D call: TRBD1 (5 bases). V lost 1 base to trimming and J lost 8 bases, with 14 bases between them. Germline CDR1 and CDR2: SGHVS and FNYEAQ. This CDR3 spans 15 amino acids. CDR3 nucleotides: TGTGCCAGCAGCTTAGATCTTAGGCGGGGGGAAAAACTGTTTTTT. Its translation is CASSLDLRRGEKLFF. The complete variable domain, with remaining parts taken from reference TRBV7-6 and TRBJ1-4, reads GAGVSQSPRYKVTKRGQDVALRCDPISGHVSLYWYRQALGQGPEFLTYFNYEAQQDKSGLPNDRFSAERPEGSISTLTIQRTEQRDSAMYRCASSLDLRRGEKLFFGSGTQLSVL.

This rearrangement joins TRBV14 to TRBJ1-2; 9 bases match TRBD1. With V trimmed by 4 bases and J by 7 bases, 7 bases remained unmatched. Germline V gene lookup returns CDR1 SGHDN and CDR2 FVKESK. This CDR3 has 14 amino acids. The CDR3 coding sequence is TGTGCCAGCAGCCGGACAGGGGATCGTGGTGGCTACACCTTC. This encodes CASSRTGDRGGYTF.

This clone was seen once. This rearrangement joins TRBV18 to TRBJ2-5; D might be TRBD1 or TRBD2, each matching 5 bases. The CDR3 length is 13 residues. Germline loops: CDR1 KGHSH, CDR2 LQKENI. With 4 bases removed from V and 10 bases from J, the gap between germline ends came to 16 bases. The CDR3 DNA is TGTGCCAGCTCACGGGACGGGCCCTTGGGCCAGTACTTC. Translated, it gives CASSRDGPLGQYF. The complete variable domain, with remaining parts taken from reference TRBV18 and TRBJ2-5, reads NAGVMQNPRHLVRRRGQEARLRCSPMKGHSHVYWYRQLPEEGLKFMVYLQKENIIDESGMPKERFSAEFPKEGPSILRIQQVVRGDSAAYFCASSRDGPLGQYFGPGTRLLVL.

As regards this clone: Other DNA sequences in the same sample also yield this CDR3. This chain uses TRBV28 with TRBJ1-1; possible D gene TRBD1, 5 bases. CDR1 is MDHEN and CDR2 is SYDVKM in the germline V gene. The ends were cut back, 2 bases at V and 0 bases at J, with 7 bases in the middle. The CDR3 has 14 residues. The CDR3 spells CASSLRGMNTEAFF. The CDR3 DNA follows: TGTGCCAGCAGTTTACGGGGGATGAACACTGAAGCTTTCTTT.

V usage is TRBV4-2 and J usage is TRBJ1-4; 9 positions match TRBD1. The CDR3 runs to 18 residues. J lost 7 bases, V lost 3 bases, and 15 bases had no gene match. The V gene's germline CDR1 is LGHNA and CDR2 YNFKEQ. CDR3: CASSQIGTGILAPEKLFF. The CDR3 DNA follows: TGTGCCAGCAGCCAGATCGGGACAGGGATCCTGGCCCCTGAAAAACTGTTTTTT.

This chain connects TRBV9 to TRBJ1-6; unclear D gene. Trimming took 2 bases from V and 7 from J, leaving 10 bases between them. The germline V gene encodes CDR1 SGDLS and CDR2 YYNGEE. The CDR3 has 14 amino acids. The CDR3 nucleotides read TGTGCCAGCAGCGTCCGAGCTCTAAATTCACCCCTCCACTTT. Translation gives CASSVRALNSPLHF.

This clone showed up just once. The chain joins TRBV9 to TRBJ2-3; D is unclear. V lost 5 bases, J lost 4 bases, and 20 bases lay in between. The length of the CDR3 is 16 residues. The V gene's germline CDR1 is SGDLS and CDR2 YYNGEE. CDR3 in amino acids: CASSDVGGSFPDTQYF. In DNA, the CDR3 is TGTGCCAGCAGTGACGTCGGTGGCAGTTTCCCAGATACGCAGTATTTT.

The chain links TRBV6-5 to TRBJ1-2; 7 bases agree with TRBD1. Germline loops: CDR1 MNHEY, CDR2 SVGAGI. This CDR3 has 15 amino acids. V shed 4 bases and J 4 bases; nucleotides not matched to a gene: 9. For the CDR3, the DNA is TGTGCCAGCAGTTCGTTCAGGGGGGTGGGCTATGGCTACACCTTC. Residues: CASSSFRGVGYGYTF.

The J gene is TRBJ1-3, the V gene TRBV27; D is uncertain. V lost 0 bases to trimming and J lost 11 bases, with 11 bases between them. This CDR3 is 13 amino acids long. Germline V lookup: CDR1 MNHEY, CDR2 SMNVEV (reference sequence). This CDR3 is CASSLSLGRAIYF. The CDR3 nucleotides read TGTGCCAGCAGTTTATCTCTAGGGAGAGCCATATATTTT.

The V gene is TRBV5-6, the J gene TRBJ2-5, with 7 bases aligning to TRBD2. Germline V gives CDR1 SGHDT, CDR2 YYEEEE. The ends lost 0 bases at V and 7 bases at J; junction bases unmatched: 3. CDR3 length equals 13 residues. The CDR3 coding sequence is TGTGCCAGCAGCTTGGACGGGGGGTGGACCCAGTACTTC. Its protein is CASSLDGGWTQYF.

The gene calls are TRBV5-1 and TRBJ2-2, with TRBD2 as a possible D gene (5 bases). CDR1 and CDR2 (germline): SGHRS, YFSETQ. The CDR3 consists of 15 residues. V gave up 0 bases and J gave up 4 bases, with 10 bases separating them. The CDR3 DNA sequence: TGCGCCAGCAGCTTGGAAAGCGGCGGCACCGGGGAGCTGTTTTTT. This encodes CASSLESGGTGELFF.

This chain uses TRBV6-5 with TRBJ1-2; D perhaps matches TRBD1 (5 bases). There are 15 residues in the CDR3. Trimming left V 9 bases short and J 4 bases short, with 21 bases between. CDR1 is MNHEY and CDR2 is SVGAGI in the germline V gene. This chain's CDR3 is CASSPLRRDVYGYTF. The CDR3 DNA reads TGTGCCAGTTCTCCCCTTCGTAGGGACGTCTATGGCTACACCTTC.

This chain connects TRBV28 to TRBJ1-2, with no clear D. CDR1 and CDR2 (germline): MDHEN, SYDVKM. Trimming pared 6 bases from V and 2 bases from J, leaving 19 bases between. This CDR3 is 16 amino acids long. CDR3 nucleotides: TGTGCCAGCAGCCCTCTGGCTACCGGTGGCAACTATGGCTACACCTTC. This encodes CASSPLATGGNYGYTF.

By its share, this clone is medium-sized. This chain joins TRBV6-2 or TRBV6-3 and TRBJ2-7; 10 positions agree with TRBD2. Trimming took 2 bases from V and 2 from J; bases not matched to a gene: 3. Germline CDR1 is MNHEY and CDR2 is SVGEGT. This CDR3 spans 15 amino acids. CDR3 sequence (DNA): TGTGCCAGCAGTTACGGGCTAGCGGGGGCCTACGAGCAGTACTTC. Residues: CASSYGLAGAYEQYF.

This rearrangement joins TRBV7-2 to TRBJ1-2; no clear D. With 2 bases removed from V and 3 bases from J, the gap between germline ends came to 7 bases. Germline loops: CDR1 SGHTA, CDR2 FQGNSA. The CDR3 contains 13 residues. This CDR3 reads CASSLRQDYGYTF. In nucleotides, the CDR3 is TGTGCCAGCAGCTTAAGGCAGGACTATGGCTACACCTTC. Filled out from reference TRBV7-2 and TRBJ1-2, the complete variable domain reads GAGVSQSPSNKVTEKGKDVELRCDPISGHTALYWYRQSLGQGLEFLIYFQGNSAPDKSGLPSDRFSAERTGGSVSTLTIQRTQQEDSAVYLCASSLRQDYGYTFGSGTRLTVV.

This clone was seen a single time. The genes are TRBV19 and TRBJ2-3; D possibly matches TRBD1 or TRBD2 (6 bases each). This CDR3 spans 14 amino acids. Germline assignment: CDR1 LNHDA and CDR2 SQIVND (reference sequence). V lost 1 base and J 4 bases, leaving 9 bases between the germline ends. Here the CDR3 DNA reads TGTGCCAGTAGTATAGTTGGGGGGCCAGATACGCAGTATTTT. Translating it yields CASSIVGGPDTQYF.

This rearrangement joins TRBV5-8 to TRBJ1-5; tentatively, D is TRBD1 (6 bases). The germline gives CDR1 SGHTS, CDR2 YDEGEE. V was pared by 4 bases and J by 7 bases, with 21 bases between. This CDR3 spans 16 amino acids. CDR3 nucleotide sequence: TGTGCCAGCAGCGCCAGCCTGACCGGGGGCAGACAGCCCCAGCATTTT. It specifies CASSASLTGGRQPQHF. Combining the CDR3 with reference TRBV5-8 and TRBJ1-5 gives the whole variable domain EAGVTQSPTHLIKTRGQQATLRCSPISGHTSVYWYQQALGLGLQFLLWYDEGEERNRGNFPPRFSGRQFPNYSSELNVNALELEDSALYLCASSASLTGGRQPQHFGDGTRLSIL.

The J gene is TRBJ2-3, the V gene TRBV6-5; tentative D call: TRBD1 (7 bases). Germline CDR1 and CDR2: MNHEY and SVGAGI. The CDR3 covers 16 residues. V lost 0 bases to trimming and J lost 4 bases, with 14 bases between them. CDR3 loop: CASSYSSRGEADTQYF. CDR3 nucleotide sequence: TGTGCCAGCAGTTACTCGAGCAGGGGGGAAGCAGATACGCAGTATTTT.

V gene TRBV7-9 combines with J gene TRBJ1-2; D uncertain. Germline assignment: CDR1 SEHNR and CDR2 FQNEAQ (reference sequence). The CDR3 extends over 13 amino acids. V was cut by 5 bases and J by 2 bases, with 9 bases left in between. CDR3 protein: CASSLDTNYGYTF. The DNA of the CDR3 is TGTGCCAGCAGCCTTGACACCAACTATGGCTACACCTTC.

The chain couples TRBV15 to TRBJ1-4; 7 nucleotides agree with TRBD1. Trimming cost V 5 bases and J 4 bases; bases outside gene matches: 10. The CDR3 covers 16 residues. Germline values: CDR1 LNHNV, CDR2 YYDKDF (reference sequence). CDR3 in amino acids: CATSPRGGTDNEKLFF. The CDR3 DNA follows: TGTGCCACCAGCCCCCGGGGTGGGACAGATAATGAAAAACTGTTTTTT.

This clone appeared once. This chain links TRBV9 with TRBJ2-3; no firm D call. V lost 0 bases and J lost 2, with 10 bases in between. Germline V lookup: CDR1 SGDLS, CDR2 YYNGEE. The CDR3 runs 15 residues. CDR3 sequence (DNA): TGTGCCAGCAGCGTAGGTGGGTTTCTCACAGATACGCAGTATTTT. Amino acid sequence: CASSVGGFLTDTQYF.

The V call is TRBV5-1, the J call TRBJ1-5; TRBD1 matches at 12 bases. V dropped 5 bases and J dropped 8; count of bases not matched to a gene: 8. The CDR3 is made up of 15 amino acids. CDR1 is SGHRS and CDR2 is YFSETQ in the germline V gene. CDR3 DNA: TGCGCCAGCAGAAAGGGACAGGGGGCCCAGGAGCCCCAGCATTTT. It codes for CASRKGQGAQEPQHF.